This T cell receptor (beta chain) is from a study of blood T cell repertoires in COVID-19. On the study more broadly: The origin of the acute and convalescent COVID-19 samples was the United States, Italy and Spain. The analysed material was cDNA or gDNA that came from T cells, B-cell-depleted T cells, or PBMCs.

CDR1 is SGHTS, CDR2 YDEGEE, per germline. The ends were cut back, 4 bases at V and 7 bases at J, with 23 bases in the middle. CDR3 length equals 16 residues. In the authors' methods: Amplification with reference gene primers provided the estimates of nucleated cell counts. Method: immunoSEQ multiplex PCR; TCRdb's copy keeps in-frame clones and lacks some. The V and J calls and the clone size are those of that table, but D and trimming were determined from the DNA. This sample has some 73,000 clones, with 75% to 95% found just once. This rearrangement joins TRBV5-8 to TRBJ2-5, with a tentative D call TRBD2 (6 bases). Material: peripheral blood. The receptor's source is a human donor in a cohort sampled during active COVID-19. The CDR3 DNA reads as TGTGCCAGCAGCCCTTCCGTGGGGGGACTCGGCGGGACCCAGTACTTC. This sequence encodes CASSPSVGGLGGTQYF. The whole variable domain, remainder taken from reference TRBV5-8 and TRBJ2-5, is EAGVTQSPTHLIKTRGQQATLRCSPISGHTSVYWYQQALGLGLQFLLWYDEGEERNRGNFPPRFSGRQFPNYSSELNVNALELEDSALYLCASSPSVGGLGGTQYFGPGTRLLVL.